Listed below are T cell receptor beta chains from one sample, sequenced in a study of blood T cell repertoires in COVID-19. Measured with immunoSEQ multiplex PCR; TCRdb has only the in-frame clones, and not every one. The data hold about 140,000 clones, with 84% observed a single time. The sample comprised PBMCs or T cells enriched from blood (not recorded which). These receptors all come from a woman aged 45-60 years with acute COVID-19. Both conserved end residues are part of each CDR3. A D gene is named only where the DNA matches it firmly. A row's size may be missing; if present it is once, few, many or a size class.

CAWSGRVSNQPQHF	TGTGCCTGGAGTGGCAGGGTAAGCAATCAGCCCCAGCATTTT	-	TRBV30	once	TRBJ1-5	14
CASTAQGQGNYGYTF	TGTGCCAGCACCGCCCAGGGACAGGGTAACTATGGCTACACCTTC	TRBD1	TRBV6-5	few	TRBJ1-2	15
CASRPTQGGTGELFF	TGTGCCAGCAGGCCGACTCAGGGGGGCACCGGGGAGCTGTTTTTT	-	TRBV7-3	-	TRBJ2-2	15
CASSQDLDRAYEQYF	TGTGCCAGCAGCCAAGATCTAGATCGAGCCTACGAGCAGTACTTC	-	TRBV4-2	-	TRBJ2-7	15
CASSPFTGALRAEAFF	TGTGCCAGCAGCCCATTTACAGGGGCTCTTAGGGCTGAAGCTTTCTTT	TRBD1	TRBV7-2	once	TRBJ1-1	16
CAWSKGQGTYNEQFF	TGTGCCTGGAGTAAGGGACAGGGGACCTACAATGAGCAGTTCTTC	TRBD1	TRBV30	-	TRBJ2-1	15
CASSSDSYEQYF	TGTGCCAGCAGCTCCGACAGCTACGAGCAGTACTTC	-	TRBV9	-	TRBJ2-7	12
CASSGQGAPGYTF	TGTGCCAGTAGCGGACAGGGGGCCCCAGGCTACACCTTC	TRBD1	TRBV19	-	TRBJ1-2	13
CASSQGGQVGYTF	TGTGCCAGCAGCCAAGGGGGGCAGGTCGGCTACACCTTC	-	TRBV3-1/TRBV3-2	-	TRBJ1-2	13
CANRLGTEAFF	TGTGCCAACCGACTCGGTACTGAAGCTTTCTTT	-	TRBV12-3/TRBV12-4	-	TRBJ1-1	11
CATSRDYGSGSGELFF	TGTGCCACCAGCAGAGATTATGGCTCCGGGTCCGGGGAGCTGTTTTTT	-	TRBV15	once	TRBJ2-2	16
CASSLRQGARNEKLFF	TGTGCCAGCTCACTAAGGCAGGGGGCAAGAAATGAAAAACTGTTTTTT	TRBD1	TRBV18	once	TRBJ1-4	16
CASSKTRREGASTEAFF	TGTGCCAGCAGTAAAACACGGCGGGAGGGGGCGAGCACTGAAGCTTTCTTT	TRBD1	TRBV27	-	TRBJ1-1	17
CASSMEQGEGTQYF	TGTGCCAGTAGTATGGAACAGGGGGAAGGTACGCAGTATTTT	TRBD1	TRBV19	-	TRBJ2-3	14
CASSRTGGNQPQHF	TGCGCCAGCTCTCGGACAGGGGGTAATCAGCCCCAGCATTTT	TRBD1	TRBV10-2	-	TRBJ1-5	14
CASSPLRLAGDHEQYF	TGTGCCAGCAGTCCCCTTCGGCTAGCGGGAGACCACGAGCAGTACTTC	TRBD2	TRBV6-2/TRBV6-3	-	TRBJ2-7	16
CASSSGGGNNEKLFF	TGTGCCAGCAGCTCCGGTGGAGGGAATAATGAAAAACTGTTTTTT	-	TRBV9	-	TRBJ1-4	15
CATNTLQENYGYTF	TGTGCCACCAACACACTACAGGAGAACTATGGCTACACCTTC	-	TRBV10-3	-	TRBJ1-2	14
CASSQRTGNEQFF	TGCGCCAGCAGCCAACGAACAGGGAATGAGCAGTTCTTC	-	TRBV4-1	-	TRBJ2-1	13
CASSLGLTGIAGNTIYF	TGTGCCAGCAGCTTGGGACTAACAGGGATTGCTGGAAACACCATATATTTT	-	TRBV5-6	-	TRBJ1-3	17
CASTASGMRGGELFF	TGTGCCAGCACGGCTAGCGGGATGAGGGGCGGGGAGCTGTTTTTT	TRBD2	TRBV2	-	TRBJ2-2	15
CASRPDRGRGTGELFF	TGTGCCAGCAGGCCAGATCGAGGTCGCGGGACCGGGGAGCTGTTTTTT	-	TRBV7-2	-	TRBJ2-2	16
CAISDRTGVFGNTIYF	TGTGCCATCAGTGATCGGACAGGGGTTTTTGGAAACACCATATATTTT	TRBD1	TRBV10-3	-	TRBJ1-3	16
CASSPPGLAGEEQFF	TGTGCCAGCTCACCACCCGGACTAGCAGGCGAGGAGCAGTTCTTC	TRBD2	TRBV18	-	TRBJ2-1	15
CASSVSAGNSGANVLTF	TGTGCCAGCAGCGTTTCAGCGGGAAACTCTGGGGCCAACGTCCTGACTTTC	TRBD2	TRBV9	-	TRBJ2-6	17